This is a list of T cell receptor beta chains from one sample in a study of blood T cell repertoires in COVID-19. Assay used: immunoSEQ multiplex PCR; TCRdb lists only in-frame clones, some missing. This table holds around 100,000 clones, around 86% found once. The sample consisted of peripheral blood. These receptors all come from a man between 50 and 59 years old with acute or convalescent COVID-19. Both conserved end residues are part of each CDR3. D genes are given only for firm matches. Clone sizes are given selectively: once, few, many, or a class where the clone is expanded.

clone_size	v_call	d_call	cdr3_aa
-	TRBV9	TRBD1	CASSGQGGWTEAFF
once	TRBV28	-	CASSSLKGGIGASPLHF
-	TRBV5-6	-	CASSQSTGADTQYF
-	TRBV2	-	CASSTGSTEAFF
-	TRBV7-8	TRBD2	CASSPTSVRTDTQYF
-	TRBV7-2	TRBD1	CASSETGFHNSPLHF
once	TRBV28	-	CASSLWGFKEKLFF
-	TRBV11-3	TRBD1	CASSLGTGYQETQYF
-	TRBV7-2	TRBD1	CASRQDRGRYEQYF
-	TRBV28	TRBD2	CASSGLAANTGELFF
-	TRBV2	-	CASSEGTASTDTQYF
-	TRBV24-1	TRBD2	CATSGGTSGRSYNEQFF
-	TRBV7-9	TRBD1	CASSLGDRGGEQYF
-	TRBV5-8	-	CASSLELLAMGTDTQYF
few	TRBV21-1	-	CASSSERGEVGELFF
few	TRBV28	-	CASSQRTPYEQYF
-	TRBV18	-	CASSPTGDSNQPQHF
-	TRBV19	TRBD2	CASRTLWTSGRDTGELFF
-	TRBV2	-	CASSEVTSSNEQFF
-	TRBV2	TRBD2	CARLAGEGYNEQFF
-	TRBV21-1	-	CASGLFRDRGFGYGYTF
-	TRBV4-1	TRBD1	CASSQYSGTGNQPQHF
-	TRBV29-1	TRBD2	CSVKTSGGSYEQYF
many	TRBV21-1	-	CASSKAEGGLAGAFGYF
-	TRBV5-8	TRBD1	CASSLGYRGSSYEQYF
-	TRBV5-1	TRBD2	CASRGTSDYNEQFF
-	TRBV11-2	-	CASSSLRNEQFF
-	TRBV3-1/TRBV3-2	TRBD1	CASSQGGQGVNTGELFF
-	TRBV7-9	TRBD1	CASRGTAAGIGELFF
-	TRBV3-1/TRBV3-2	-	CASSPANLQETQYF
many	TRBV19	TRBD2	CASSKAASGNNEQFF
-	TRBV29-1	-	CSLRGTHQETQYF
-	TRBV10-3	TRBD1	CAISESNTGADTQYF
-	TRBV11-2	-	CASSRAYEQYF
once	TRBV4-2	-	CASSQGGLTEAFF
-	TRBV5-1	TRBD1	CASSPGTGGNTIYF
-	TRBV5-1	-	CASSLGAGPTNEKLFF
-	TRBV28	-	CASTEDGLSSYNSPLHF
few	TRBV5-1	-	CASSLAQGGGNEQFF
-	TRBV6-1	TRBD1	CASSEVGQGVYNEQFF
-	TRBV15	-	CATSRDTTEAFF
once	TRBV23-1	-	CASSHWGQGTDTQYF
-	TRBV29-1	TRBD1	CSVQIGQGVQPQHF
-	TRBV4-2	TRBD1	CASSQVRGRGITDTQYF
-	TRBV5-1	TRBD2	CASSPTSGSYNEQFF
-	TRBV24-1	-	CATSEVGQPSSYNEQFF
once	TRBV5-6	TRBD2	CASSSGRYTQYF
few	TRBV5-1	TRBD1	CASSFLGRGQETQYF
few	TRBV11-2	TRBD2	CASSLLAVTYEQYF
-	TRBV29-1	-	CSVEDRRGQEQYF
-	TRBV6-1	-	CASSEARVDNSPLHF
-	TRBV30	TRBD1	CAWSRQGKGDNQPQHF
-	TRBV6-5	TRBD2	CASSYGLGGETEQFF